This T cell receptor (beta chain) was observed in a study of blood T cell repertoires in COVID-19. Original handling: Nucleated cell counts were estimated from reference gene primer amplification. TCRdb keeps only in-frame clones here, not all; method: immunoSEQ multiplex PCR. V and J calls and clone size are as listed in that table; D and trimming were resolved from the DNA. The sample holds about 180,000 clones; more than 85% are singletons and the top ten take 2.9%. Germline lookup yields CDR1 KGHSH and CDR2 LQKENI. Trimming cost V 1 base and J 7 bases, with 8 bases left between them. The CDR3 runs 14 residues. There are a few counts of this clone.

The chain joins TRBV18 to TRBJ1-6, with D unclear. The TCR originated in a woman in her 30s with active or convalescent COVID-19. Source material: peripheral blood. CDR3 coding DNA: TGTGCCAGCTCACCACAGGACTCCAATTCACCCCTCCACTTT. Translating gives CASSPQDSNSPLHF.